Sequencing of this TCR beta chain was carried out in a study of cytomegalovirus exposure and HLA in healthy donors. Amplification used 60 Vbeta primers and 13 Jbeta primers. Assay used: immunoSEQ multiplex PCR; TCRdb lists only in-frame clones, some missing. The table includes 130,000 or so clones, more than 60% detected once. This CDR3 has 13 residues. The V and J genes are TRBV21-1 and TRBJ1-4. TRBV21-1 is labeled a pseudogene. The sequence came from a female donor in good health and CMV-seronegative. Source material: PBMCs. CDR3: CASSNLDSEKLFF. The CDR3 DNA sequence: TGTGCCAGCAGCAACTTAGATTCGGAAAAACTGTTTTTT.